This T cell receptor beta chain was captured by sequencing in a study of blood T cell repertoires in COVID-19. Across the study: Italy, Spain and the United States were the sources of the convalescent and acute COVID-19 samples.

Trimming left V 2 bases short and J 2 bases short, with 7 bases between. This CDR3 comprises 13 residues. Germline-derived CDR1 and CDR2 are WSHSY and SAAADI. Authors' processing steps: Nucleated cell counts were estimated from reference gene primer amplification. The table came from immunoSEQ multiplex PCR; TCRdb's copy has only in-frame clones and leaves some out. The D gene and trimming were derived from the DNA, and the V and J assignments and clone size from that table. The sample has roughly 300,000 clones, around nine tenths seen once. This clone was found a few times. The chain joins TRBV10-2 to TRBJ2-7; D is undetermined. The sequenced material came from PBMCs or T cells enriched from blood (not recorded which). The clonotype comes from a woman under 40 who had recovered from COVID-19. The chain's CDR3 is CASSETDTYEQYF. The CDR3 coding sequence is TGCGCCAGCAGTGAGACAGATACCTACGAGCAGTACTTC.